This record covers a single T cell receptor beta chain. The data derive from a study of OX40 agonist ivuxolimab in advanced cancers. Study details: Patients got intravenous ivuxolimab at 0.01 to 10 mg/kg every 2 weeks.

Using immunoSEQ multiplex PCR, the repertoire was profiled, and TCRdb retains in-frame clones only, with some absent. This sample has about 82,000 clones, with about 86% found just once. Unmatched junction bases numbered 8, after V lost 5 bases and J lost 7 bases. Per the germline V gene, CDR1 is LNHDA and CDR2 is SQIVND (reference sequence). The CDR3 runs to 15 residues. This clonotype was obtained from an adult with an advanced solid tumor such as melanoma, head and neck, liver or kidney cancer. Sequenced material: CD4+ or CD8+ T cells sorted from blood, taken in a trial of the OX40 agonist ivuxolimab. The V and J genes are TRBV19 and TRBJ1-6, with 7 bases fitting TRBD1. The CDR3, as DNA: TGTGCCAGTAGTCCTTGGGACAGAGAGAATTCACCCCTCCACTTT. Protein sequence: CASSPWDRENSPLHF.